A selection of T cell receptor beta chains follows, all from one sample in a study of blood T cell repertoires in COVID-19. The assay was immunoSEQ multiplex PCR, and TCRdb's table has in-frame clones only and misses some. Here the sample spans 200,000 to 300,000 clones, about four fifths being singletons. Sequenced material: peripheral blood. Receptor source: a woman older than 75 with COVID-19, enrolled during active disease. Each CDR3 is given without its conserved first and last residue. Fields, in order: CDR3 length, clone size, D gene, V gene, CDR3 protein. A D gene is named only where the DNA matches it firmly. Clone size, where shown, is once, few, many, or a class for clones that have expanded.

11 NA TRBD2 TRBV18 ASSPGGGAEQY
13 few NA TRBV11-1 ASSLVGLRSTEAF
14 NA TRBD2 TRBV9 ASSVVAGGGTDTQY
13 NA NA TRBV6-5 ASRIFHATNEKLF
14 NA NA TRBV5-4 ASSLDPRPSSYEQY
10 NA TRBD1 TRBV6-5 ASSTGGRGQF
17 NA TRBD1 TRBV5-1 ASSLAWDRALGSGNTIY
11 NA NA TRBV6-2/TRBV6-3 ASSPQGSTEAF
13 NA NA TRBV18 ASSPRDLDTGELF
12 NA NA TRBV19 ASSNTGRRDGYT
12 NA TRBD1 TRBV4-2 ASSQGQGNGELF
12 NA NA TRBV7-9 ASSLGQGGEKLF
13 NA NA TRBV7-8 ASSLPDRSSYEQY
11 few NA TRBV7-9 ASSQASSYEQY
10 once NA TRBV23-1 ASSQCEDTVY
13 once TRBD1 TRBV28 ASRGQGPSNQPQH
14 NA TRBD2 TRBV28 ASSFYQLAAPYEQY
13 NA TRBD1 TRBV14 ASSQRKTGATEAF
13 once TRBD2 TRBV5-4 ASSLRLAGYNEQF
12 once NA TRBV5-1 ASSLEAPGYGYT
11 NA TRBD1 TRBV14 ASGTVNTGELF
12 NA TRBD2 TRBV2 ATLRERSADTQY
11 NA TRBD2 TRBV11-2 ASSRTSTDTQY
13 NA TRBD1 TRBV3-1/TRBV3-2 ASSRGGQGQYEQY
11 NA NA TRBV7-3 ASSLSADNEQF
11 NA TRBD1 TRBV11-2 ASSLGQGYTIY
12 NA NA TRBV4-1 ASSQEGTRNEQF
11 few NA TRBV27 ASSFSGGQPQH
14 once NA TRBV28 ASSSTGTSLTYEQY
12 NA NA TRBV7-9 ATTPDTSTDTQY
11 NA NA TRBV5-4 ASRVQGSETQY
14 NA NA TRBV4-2 ASSQDLWGGNNEQF
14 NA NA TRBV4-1 ASSQGGAGTYYGYT
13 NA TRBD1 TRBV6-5 ACRTGGSGANVLT
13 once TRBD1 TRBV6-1 ASSFGTGGLTEAF
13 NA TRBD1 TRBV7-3 ASSLTGRGPYEQY
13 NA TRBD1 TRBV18 ASSPGTGEMGGYT
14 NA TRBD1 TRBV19 ASSIGQGLGNQPQH
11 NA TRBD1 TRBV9 ASSATGAYEQY
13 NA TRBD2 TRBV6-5 ASSHRLAGSNEQF
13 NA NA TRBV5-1 ASSLTSGGNTEAF
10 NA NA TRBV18 ASSLRGDGYT
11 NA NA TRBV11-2 ASSQTGLRGYT
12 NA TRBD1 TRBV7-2 ASSPRQGNSPLH
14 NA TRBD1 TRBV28 ASSLVLPGQQETQY
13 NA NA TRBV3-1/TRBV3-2 ASSARGYNTDTQY
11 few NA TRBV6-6 ASNRLSNQPQH
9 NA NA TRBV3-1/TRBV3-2 ASSRAVEAF